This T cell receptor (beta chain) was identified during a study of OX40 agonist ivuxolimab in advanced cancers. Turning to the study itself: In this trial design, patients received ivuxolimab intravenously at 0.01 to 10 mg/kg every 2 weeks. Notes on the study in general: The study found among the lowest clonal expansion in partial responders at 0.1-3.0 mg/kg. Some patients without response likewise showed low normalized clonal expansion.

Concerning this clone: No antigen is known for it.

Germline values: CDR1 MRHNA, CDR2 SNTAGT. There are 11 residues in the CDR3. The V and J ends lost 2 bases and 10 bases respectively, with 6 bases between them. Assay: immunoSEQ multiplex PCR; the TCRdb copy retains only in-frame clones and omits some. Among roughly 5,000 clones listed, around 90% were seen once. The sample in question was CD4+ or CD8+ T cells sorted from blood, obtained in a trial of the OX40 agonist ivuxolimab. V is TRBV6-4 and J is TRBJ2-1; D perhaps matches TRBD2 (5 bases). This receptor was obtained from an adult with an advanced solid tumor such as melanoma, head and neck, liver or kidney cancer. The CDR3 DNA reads TGTGCCAGCAGTGACCGAGGGGAGCAGTTCTTC. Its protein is CASSDRGEQFF.